This T cell receptor (beta chain) was identified during a study of post-analysis software for immune sequencing data. Study details: The disease courses spanned relapsing-remitting, secondary progressive and progressive-relapsing forms of multiple sclerosis.

As for this clonotype: Its antigen is as yet unknown. The junction departs from the called germline gene at one end, perhaps through a read error.

General observations from the study: Significantly decreased normalized Chao1 diversity was recorded for multiple sclerosis patients relative to controls. Under F measure analysis, samples from one preparation batch co-clustered strongly. The five TRBV segments detected at higher frequency in patients than in controls included TRBV5-6, TRBV5-1 and TRBV20-1.

Libraries were made from TCR beta cDNA, and they carried unique molecular identifiers. cDNA molecules numbering roughly 0.5 million came from about 0.94 to 9.7 million T cells. MiXCR, run by TCRdb on the PCR reads, gives a single entry per CDR3 protein. The sample records more than 450,000 distinct CDR3 sequences, about 40% being singletons. Per germline, CDR1 SGHVS and CDR2 FNYEAQ. The CDR3 extends over 16 amino acids. This TCR came from a girl between 5 and 17 years old with multiple sclerosis. The chain is built from TRBV7-6 and TRBJ2-1; 9 bases fit TRBD2. Material for sequencing was blood. CDR3 DNA sequence: TGTGCCAGCAGCTTAGGACTAGCGGCCTCCTGCAATGAGCAGTTCTTC. Residues: CASSLGLAASCNEQFF.